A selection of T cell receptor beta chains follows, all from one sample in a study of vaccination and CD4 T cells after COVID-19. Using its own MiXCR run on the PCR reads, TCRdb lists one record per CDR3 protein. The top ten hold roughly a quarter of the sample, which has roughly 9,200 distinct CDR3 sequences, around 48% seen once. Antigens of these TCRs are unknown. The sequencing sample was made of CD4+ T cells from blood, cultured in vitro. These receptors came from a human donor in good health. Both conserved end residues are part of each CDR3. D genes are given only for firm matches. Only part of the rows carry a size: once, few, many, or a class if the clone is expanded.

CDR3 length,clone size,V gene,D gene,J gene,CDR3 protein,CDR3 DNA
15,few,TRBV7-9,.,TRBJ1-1,CASSLAGGSGTEAFF,TGTGCCAGCAGCTTAGCGGGGGGGTCGGGCACTGAAGCTTTCTTT
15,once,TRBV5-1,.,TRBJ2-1,CASSLGGVKENEQFF,TGCGCCAGCAGCTTGGGGGGAGTAAAGGAAAATGAGCAGTTCTTC
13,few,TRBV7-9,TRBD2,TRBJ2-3,CASSPLSGSTQYF,TGTGCCAGCAGCCCCCTTAGCGGGAGTACGCAGTATTTT
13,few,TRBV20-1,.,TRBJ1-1,CSASDQLYTEAFF,TGCAGTGCTAGCGACCAGCTCTACACTGAAGCTTTCTTT
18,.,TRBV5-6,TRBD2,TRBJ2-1,CASRALAGGASSYNEQFF,TGTGCCAGCAGGGCACTAGCGGGGGGGGCCAGCTCCTACAATGAGCAGTTCTTC
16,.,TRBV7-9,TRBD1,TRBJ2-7,CASSPPGQGAVGEQYF,TGTGCCAGCAGCCCCCCGGGACAGGGGGCGGTCGGCGAGCAGTACTTC
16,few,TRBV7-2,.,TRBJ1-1,CASSAMGVVMDTEAFF,TGTGCCAGCAGCGCGATGGGGGTTGTTATGGACACTGAAGCTTTCTTT
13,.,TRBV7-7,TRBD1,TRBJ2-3,CASSSGQGDTQYF,TGTGCCAGCAGCTCCGGACAGGGTGATACGCAGTATTTT
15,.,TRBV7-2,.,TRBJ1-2,CASSLTGGTGGGYTF,TGTGCCAGCAGCCTGACCGGCGGGACGGGGGGGGGCTACACCTTC
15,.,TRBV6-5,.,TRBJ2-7,CASSYKLGTKYEQYF,TGTGCCAGCAGTTACAAGCTAGGGACGAAGTACGAGCAGTACTTC
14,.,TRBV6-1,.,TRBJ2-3,CASRVRRREDTQYF,TGTGCCAGCAGGGTCAGGAGGCGGGAAGATACGCAGTATTTT
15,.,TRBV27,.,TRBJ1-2,CASSFDGGRAYGYTF,TGTGCCAGCAGTTTTGACGGGGGACGGGCCTATGGCTACACCTTC
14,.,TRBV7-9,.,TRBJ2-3,CASSPTATADTQYF,TGTGCCAGCAGTCCGACCGCGACAGCAGATACGCAGTATTTT
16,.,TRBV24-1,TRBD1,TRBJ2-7,CATSDYGGQGTYEQYF,TGTGCCACCAGTGATTATGGGGGACAGGGGACCTACGAGCAGTACTTC
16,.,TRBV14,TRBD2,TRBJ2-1,CASSQVSGSYRNEQFF,TGTGCCAGCAGCCAAGTTAGCGGGAGTTATCGAAATGAGCAGTTCTTC
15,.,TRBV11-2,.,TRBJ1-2,CASSLGGQVFYGYTF,TGTGCCAGCAGCTTAGGGGGACAAGTCTTCTATGGCTACACCTTC